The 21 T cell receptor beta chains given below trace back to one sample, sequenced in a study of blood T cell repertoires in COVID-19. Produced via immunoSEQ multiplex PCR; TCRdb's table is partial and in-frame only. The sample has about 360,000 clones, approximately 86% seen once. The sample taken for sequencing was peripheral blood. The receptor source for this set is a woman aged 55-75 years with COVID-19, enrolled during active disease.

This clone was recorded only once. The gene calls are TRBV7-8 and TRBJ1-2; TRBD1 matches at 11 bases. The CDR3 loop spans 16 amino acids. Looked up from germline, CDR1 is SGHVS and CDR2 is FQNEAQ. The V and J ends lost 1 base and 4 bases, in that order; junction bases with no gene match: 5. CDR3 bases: TGTGCCAGCAGCTTAGACTCCGGGACAGGGGGCTATGGCTACACCTTC. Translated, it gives CASSLDSGTGGYGYTF.

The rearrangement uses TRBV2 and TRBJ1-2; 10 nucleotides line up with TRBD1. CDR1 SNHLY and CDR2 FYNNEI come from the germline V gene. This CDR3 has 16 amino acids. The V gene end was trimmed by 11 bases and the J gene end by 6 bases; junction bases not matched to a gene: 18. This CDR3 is CAGSTFRQTGGDGYTF. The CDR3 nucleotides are TGTGCCGGATCTACGTTCCGTCAGACAGGGGGCGATGGCTACACCTTC.

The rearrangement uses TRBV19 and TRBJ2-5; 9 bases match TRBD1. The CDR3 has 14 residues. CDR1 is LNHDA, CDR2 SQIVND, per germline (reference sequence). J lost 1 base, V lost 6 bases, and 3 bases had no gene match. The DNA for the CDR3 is TGTGCCAGTAGCAGGGACAGGGTCCAAGAGACCCAGTACTTC. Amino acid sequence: CASSRDRVQETQYF.

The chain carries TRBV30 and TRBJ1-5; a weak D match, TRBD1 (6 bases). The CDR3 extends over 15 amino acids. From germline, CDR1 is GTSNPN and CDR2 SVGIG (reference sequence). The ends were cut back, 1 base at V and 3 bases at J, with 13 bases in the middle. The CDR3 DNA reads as TGTGCCTGGAGTGCGAGGGGGTTGTACAATCAGCCCCAGCATTTT. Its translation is CAWSARGLYNQPQHF.

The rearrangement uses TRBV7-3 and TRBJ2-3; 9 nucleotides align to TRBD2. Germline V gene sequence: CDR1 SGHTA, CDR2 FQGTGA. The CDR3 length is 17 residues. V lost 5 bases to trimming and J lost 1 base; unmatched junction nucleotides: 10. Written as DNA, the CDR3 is TGTGCCAGCAGCCCATTGAGGCGGGGGGGCGGCACAGATACGCAGTATTTT. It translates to CASSPLRRGGGTDTQYF. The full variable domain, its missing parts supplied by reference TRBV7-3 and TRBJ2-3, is GAGVSQTPSNKVTEKGKYVELRCDPISGHTALYWYRQSLGQGPEFLIYFQGTGAADDSGLPNDRFFAVRPEGSVSTLKIQRTERGDSAVYLCASSPLRRGGGTDTQYFGPGTRLTVL.

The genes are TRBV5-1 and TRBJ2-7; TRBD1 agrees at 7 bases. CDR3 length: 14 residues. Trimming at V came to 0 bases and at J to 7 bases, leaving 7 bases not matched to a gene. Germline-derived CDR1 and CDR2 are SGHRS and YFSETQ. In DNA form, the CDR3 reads TGCGCCAGCAGCTTGGGCGACAGGGCGTGGGAGCAGTACTTC. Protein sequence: CASSLGDRAWEQYF.

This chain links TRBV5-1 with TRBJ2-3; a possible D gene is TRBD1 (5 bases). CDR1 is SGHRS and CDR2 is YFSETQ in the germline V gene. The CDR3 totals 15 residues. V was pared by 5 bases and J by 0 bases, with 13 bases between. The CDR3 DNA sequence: TGCGCCAGCAGTCTGGACACAACTAGCACAGATACGCAGTATTTT. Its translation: CASSLDTTSTDTQYF.

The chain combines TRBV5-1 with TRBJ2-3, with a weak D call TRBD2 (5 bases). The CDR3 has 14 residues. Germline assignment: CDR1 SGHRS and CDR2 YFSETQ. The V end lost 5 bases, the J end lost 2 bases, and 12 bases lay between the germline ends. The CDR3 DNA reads TGCGCCAGCAGTCTAGGACGGGACACAGATACGCAGTATTTT. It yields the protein CASSLGRDTDTQYF.

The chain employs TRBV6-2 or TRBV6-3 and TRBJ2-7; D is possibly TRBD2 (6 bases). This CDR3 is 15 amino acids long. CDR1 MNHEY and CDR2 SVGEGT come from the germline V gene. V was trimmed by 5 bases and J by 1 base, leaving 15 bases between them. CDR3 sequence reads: CASSRRGGESYEQYF. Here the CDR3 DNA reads TGTGCCAGCAGTCGTCGCGGAGGGGAATCCTACGAGCAGTACTTC.

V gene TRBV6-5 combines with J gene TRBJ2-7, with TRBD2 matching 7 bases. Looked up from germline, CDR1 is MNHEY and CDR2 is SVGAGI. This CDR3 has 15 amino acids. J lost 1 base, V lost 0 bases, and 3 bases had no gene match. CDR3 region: CASSYSPSGSYEQYF. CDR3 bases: TGTGCCAGCAGTTACTCGCCTAGCGGTTCCTACGAGCAGTACTTC.

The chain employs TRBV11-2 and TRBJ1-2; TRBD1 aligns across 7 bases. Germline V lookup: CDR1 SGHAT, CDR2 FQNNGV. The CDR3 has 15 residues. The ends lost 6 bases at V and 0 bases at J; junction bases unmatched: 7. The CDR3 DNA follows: TGTGCCAGCAGATCTACCGGGACAGCTAACTATGGCTACACCTTC. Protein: CASRSTGTANYGYTF.

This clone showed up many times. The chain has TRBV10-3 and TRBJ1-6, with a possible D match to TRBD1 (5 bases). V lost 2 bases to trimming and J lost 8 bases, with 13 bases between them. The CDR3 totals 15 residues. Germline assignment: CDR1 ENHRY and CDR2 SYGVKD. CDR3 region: CAISERFTGDSPLHF. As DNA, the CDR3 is TGTGCCATCAGTGAGCGTTTTACAGGAGATTCACCCCTCCACTTT.

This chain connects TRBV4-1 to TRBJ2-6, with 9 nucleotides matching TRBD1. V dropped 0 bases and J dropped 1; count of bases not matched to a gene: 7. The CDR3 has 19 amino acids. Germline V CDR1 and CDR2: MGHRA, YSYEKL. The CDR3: CASSQDRGTGTSGANVLTF. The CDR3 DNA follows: TGCGCCAGCAGCCAAGACAGAGGGACAGGGACTTCTGGGGCCAACGTCCTGACTTTC.

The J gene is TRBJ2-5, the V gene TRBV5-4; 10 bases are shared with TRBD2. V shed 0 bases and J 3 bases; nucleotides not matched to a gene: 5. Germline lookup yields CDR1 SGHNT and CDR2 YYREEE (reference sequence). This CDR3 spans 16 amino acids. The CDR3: CASSLDSGGREETQYF. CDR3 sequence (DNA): TGTGCCAGCAGCTTGGATAGCGGGGGGCGGGAAGAGACCCAGTACTTC.

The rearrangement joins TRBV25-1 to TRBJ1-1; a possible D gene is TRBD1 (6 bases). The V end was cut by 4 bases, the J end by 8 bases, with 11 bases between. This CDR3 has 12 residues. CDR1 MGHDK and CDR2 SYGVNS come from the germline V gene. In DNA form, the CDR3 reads TGTGCCAGCAGTGTCAGGGGCAAGGAAGCTTTCTTT. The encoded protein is CASSVRGKEAFF.

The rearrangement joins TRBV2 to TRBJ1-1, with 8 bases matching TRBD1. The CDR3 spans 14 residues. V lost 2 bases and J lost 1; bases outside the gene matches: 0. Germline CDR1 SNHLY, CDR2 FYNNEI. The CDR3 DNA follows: TGTGCCAGCAGTGAAACAGGGGGGAACACTGAAGCTTTCTTT. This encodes CASSETGGNTEAFF.

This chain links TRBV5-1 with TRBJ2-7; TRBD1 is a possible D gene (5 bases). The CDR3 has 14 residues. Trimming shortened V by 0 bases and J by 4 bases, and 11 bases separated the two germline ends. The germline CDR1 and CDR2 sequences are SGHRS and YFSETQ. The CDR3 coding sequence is TGCGCCAGCAGCTTGGCCGCCGACAGTTACGAGCAGTACTTC. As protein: CASSLAADSYEQYF.

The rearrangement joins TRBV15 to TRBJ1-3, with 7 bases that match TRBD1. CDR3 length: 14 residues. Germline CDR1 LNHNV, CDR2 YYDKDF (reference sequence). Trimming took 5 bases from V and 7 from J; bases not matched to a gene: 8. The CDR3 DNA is TGTGCCACCAGCGTAGGACAGGATATGAACACCATATATTTT. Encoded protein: CATSVGQDMNTIYF.

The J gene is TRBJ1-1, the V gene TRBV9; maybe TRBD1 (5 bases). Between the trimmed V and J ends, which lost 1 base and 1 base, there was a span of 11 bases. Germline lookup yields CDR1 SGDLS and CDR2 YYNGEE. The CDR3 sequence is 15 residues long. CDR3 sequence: CASSVLAGPNTEAFF. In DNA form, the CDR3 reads TGTGCCAGCAGCGTATTGGCAGGGCCGAACACTGAAGCTTTCTTT. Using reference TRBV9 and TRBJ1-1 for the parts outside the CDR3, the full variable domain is DSGVTQTPKHLITATGQRVTLRCSPRSGDLSVYWYQQSLDQGLQFLIQYYNGEERAKGNILERFSAQQFPDLHSELNLSSLELGDSALYFCASSVLAGPNTEAFFGQGTRLTVV.

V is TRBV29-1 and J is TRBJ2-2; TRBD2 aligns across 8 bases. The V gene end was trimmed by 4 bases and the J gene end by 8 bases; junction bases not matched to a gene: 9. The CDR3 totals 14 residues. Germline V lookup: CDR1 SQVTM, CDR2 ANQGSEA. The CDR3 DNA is TGCAGCGTTGTAGCGGGGACATGGATGGGGGAGCTGTTTTTT. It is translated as CSVVAGTWMGELFF.

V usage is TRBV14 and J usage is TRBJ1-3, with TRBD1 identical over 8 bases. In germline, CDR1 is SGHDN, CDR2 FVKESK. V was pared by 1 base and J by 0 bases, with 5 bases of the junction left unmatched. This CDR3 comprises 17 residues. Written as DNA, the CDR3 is TGTGCCAGCAGCCAAGGGACAGGGAGCAACTCTGGAAACACCATATATTTT. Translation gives CASSQGTGSNSGNTIYF.